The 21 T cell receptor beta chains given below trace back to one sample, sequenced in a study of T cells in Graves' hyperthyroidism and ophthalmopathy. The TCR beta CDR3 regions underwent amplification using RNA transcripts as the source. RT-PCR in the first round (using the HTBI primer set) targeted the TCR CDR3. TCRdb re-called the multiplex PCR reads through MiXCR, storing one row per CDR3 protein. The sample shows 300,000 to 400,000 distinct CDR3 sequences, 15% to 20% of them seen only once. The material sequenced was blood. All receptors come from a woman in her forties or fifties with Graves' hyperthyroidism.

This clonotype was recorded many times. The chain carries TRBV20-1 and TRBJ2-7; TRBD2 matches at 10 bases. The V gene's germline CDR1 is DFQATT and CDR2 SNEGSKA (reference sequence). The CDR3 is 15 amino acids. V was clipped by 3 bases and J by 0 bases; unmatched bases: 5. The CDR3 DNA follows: TGCAGTGCTAGTCGGACTAGCGGACTCTCCTACGAGCAGTACTTC. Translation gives CSASRTSGLSYEQYF.

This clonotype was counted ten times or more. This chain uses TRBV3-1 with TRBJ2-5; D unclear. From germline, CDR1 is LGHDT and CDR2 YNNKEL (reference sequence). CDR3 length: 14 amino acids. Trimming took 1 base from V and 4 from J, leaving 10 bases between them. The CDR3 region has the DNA TGTGCCAGCAGCCAAGCTACAGATCGAGAGACCCAGTACTTC. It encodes CASSQATDRETQYF.

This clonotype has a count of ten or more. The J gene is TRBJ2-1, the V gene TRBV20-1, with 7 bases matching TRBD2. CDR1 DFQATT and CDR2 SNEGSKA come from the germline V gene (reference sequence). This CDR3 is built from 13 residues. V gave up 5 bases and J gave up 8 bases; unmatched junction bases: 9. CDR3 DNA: TGCAGTGCTCTTAAGGGAGGGGTCGATGAGCAGTTCTTC. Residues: CSALKGGVDEQFF.

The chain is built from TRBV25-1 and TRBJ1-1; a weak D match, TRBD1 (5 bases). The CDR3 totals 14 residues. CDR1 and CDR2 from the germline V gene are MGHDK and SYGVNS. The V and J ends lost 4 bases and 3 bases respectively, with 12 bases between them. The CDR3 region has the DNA TGTGCCAGCAGTGTACCTGGGGGTCACACTGAAGCTTTCTTT. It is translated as CASSVPGGHTEAFF.

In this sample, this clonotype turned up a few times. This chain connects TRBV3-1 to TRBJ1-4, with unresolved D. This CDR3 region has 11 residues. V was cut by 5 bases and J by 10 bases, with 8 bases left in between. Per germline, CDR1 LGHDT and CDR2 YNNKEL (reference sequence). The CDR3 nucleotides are TGTGCCAGCAGCTACTACGGAAAACTGTTTTTT. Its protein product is CASSYYGKLFF. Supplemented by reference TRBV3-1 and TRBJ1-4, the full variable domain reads DTAVSQTPKYLVTQMGNDKSIKCEQNLGHDTMYWYKQDSKKFLKIMFSYNNKELIINETVPNRFSPKSPDKAHLNLHINSLELGDSAVYFCASSYYGKLFFGSGTQLSVL.

The CDR3 loop reads CASSPARGGPNTEAFF. Written as DNA, the CDR3 is TGTGCCAGCAGCCCTGCGAGGGGGGGGCCCAACACTGAAGCTTTCTTT. The chain is built from TRBV7-6 and TRBJ1-1, with a possible D match to TRBD1 (6 bases). There are 16 residues in the CDR3. Germline-derived CDR1 and CDR2 are SGHVS and FNYEAQ. V gave up 5 bases and J gave up 2 bases, with 18 bases separating them.

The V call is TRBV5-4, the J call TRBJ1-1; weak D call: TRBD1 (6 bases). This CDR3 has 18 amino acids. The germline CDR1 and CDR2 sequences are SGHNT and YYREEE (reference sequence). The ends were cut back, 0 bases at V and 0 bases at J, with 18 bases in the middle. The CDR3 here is CASSLGTGRSTMNTEAFF. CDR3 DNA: TGTGCCAGCAGCTTGGGTACAGGGCGGTCAACAATGAACACTGAAGCTTTCTTT.

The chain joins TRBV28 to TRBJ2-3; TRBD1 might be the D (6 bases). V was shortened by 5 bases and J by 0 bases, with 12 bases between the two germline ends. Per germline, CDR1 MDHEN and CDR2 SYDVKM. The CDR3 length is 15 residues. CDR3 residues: CASSTPGESTDTQYF. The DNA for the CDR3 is TGTGCCAGCAGTACGCCAGGGGAAAGCACAGATACGCAGTATTTT. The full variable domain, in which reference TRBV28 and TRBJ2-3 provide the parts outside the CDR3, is DVKVTQSSRYLVKRTGEKVFLECVQDMDHENMFWYRQDPGLGLRLIYFSYDVKMKEKGDIPEGYSVSREKKERFSLILESASTNQTSMYLCASSTPGESTDTQYFGPGTRLTVL.

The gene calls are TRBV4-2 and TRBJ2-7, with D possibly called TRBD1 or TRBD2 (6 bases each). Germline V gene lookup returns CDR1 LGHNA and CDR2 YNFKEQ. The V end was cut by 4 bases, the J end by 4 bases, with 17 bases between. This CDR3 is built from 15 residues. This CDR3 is CASSPQTGAKYEQYF. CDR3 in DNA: TGTGCCAGCAGCCCGCAGACGGGGGCGAAGTACGAGCAGTACTTC.

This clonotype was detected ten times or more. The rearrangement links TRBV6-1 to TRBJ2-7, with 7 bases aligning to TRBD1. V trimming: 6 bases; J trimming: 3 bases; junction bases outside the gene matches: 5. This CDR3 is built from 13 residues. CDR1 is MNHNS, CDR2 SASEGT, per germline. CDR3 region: CASRTGTDYEQYV. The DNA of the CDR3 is TGTGCCAGCAGAACTGGGACAGACTACGAGCAGTACGTC.

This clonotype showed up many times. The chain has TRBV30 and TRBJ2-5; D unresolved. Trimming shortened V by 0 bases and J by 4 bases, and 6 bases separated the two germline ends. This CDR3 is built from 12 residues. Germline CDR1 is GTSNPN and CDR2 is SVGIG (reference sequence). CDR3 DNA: TGTGCCTGGAGTGTACGAGGAGAGACCCAGTACTTC. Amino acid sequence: CAWSVRGETQYF.

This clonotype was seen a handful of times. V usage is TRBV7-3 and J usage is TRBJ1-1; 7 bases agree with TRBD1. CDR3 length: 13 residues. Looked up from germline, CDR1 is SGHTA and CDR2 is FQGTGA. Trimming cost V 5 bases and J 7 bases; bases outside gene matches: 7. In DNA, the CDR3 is TGTGCCAGCAGCCCAACCCCAGGGGGTGAAGCTTTCTTT. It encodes CASSPTPGGEAFF.

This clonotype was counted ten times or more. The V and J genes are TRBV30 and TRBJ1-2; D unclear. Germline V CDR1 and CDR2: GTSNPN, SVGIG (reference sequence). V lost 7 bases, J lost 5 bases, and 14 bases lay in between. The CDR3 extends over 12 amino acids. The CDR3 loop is CASRVGVYGYTF. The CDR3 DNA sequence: TGTGCCTCCCGAGTCGGAGTGTATGGCTACACCTTC.

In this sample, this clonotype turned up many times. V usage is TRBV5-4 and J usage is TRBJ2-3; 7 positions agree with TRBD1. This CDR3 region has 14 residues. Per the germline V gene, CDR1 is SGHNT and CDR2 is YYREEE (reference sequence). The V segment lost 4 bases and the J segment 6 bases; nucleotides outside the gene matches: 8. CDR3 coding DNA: TGTGCCAGCAGCCCGGGACAGTTCGTGGATACGCAGTATTTT. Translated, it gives CASSPGQFVDTQYF.

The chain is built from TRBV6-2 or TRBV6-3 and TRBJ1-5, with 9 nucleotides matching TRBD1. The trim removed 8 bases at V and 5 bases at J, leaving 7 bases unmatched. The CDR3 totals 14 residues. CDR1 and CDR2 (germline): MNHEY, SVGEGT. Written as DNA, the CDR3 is TGTGCCAGCGGGATAACAGGGGGCGATCAGCCCCAGCATTTT. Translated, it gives CASGITGGDQPQHF.

The CDR3 loop is CATSDLPDTTDTQYF. The CDR3 bases are TGTGCCACCAGTGATTTGCCGGACACCACAGATACGCAGTATTTT. The chain recombines TRBV24-1 with TRBJ2-3, with TRBD1 as a possible D gene (5 bases). This CDR3 is 15 amino acids long. Germline CDR1 KGHDR, CDR2 SFDVKD. V lost 0 bases and J 2 bases, leaving 8 bases between the germline ends.

The CDR3 nucleotides are TGCGCCAGCAGCTTTAAGGGATTCGAGCAGTACTTC. As protein: CASSFKGFEQYF. The V and J genes are TRBV5-1 and TRBJ2-7; D unclear. Trimming left V 2 bases short and J 6 bases short, with 9 bases between. CDR3 length: 12 amino acids. Per germline, CDR1 SGHRS and CDR2 YFSETQ.

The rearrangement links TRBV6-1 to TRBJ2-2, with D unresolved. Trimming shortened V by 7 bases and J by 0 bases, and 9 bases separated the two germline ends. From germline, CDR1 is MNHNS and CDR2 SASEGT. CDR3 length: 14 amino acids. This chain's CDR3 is CASTRVTNTGELFF. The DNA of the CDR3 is TGTGCCAGCACACGAGTTACGAACACCGGGGAGCTGTTTTTT.

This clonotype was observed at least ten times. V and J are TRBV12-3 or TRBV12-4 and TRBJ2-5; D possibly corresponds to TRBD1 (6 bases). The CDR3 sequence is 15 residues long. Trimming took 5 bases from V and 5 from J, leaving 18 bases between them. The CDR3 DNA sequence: TGTGCCAGCAGTCAACAGGGATCCAGTGGGGAGACCCAGTACTTC. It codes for CASSQQGSSGETQYF.

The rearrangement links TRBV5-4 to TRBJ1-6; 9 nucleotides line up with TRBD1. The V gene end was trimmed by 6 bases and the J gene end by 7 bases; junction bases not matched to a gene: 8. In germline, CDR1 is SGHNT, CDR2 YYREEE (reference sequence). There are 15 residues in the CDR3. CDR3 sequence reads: CASNMGQGTNSPLHF. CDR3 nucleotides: TGTGCCAGCAACATGGGACAGGGAACCAATTCACCCCTCCACTTT.

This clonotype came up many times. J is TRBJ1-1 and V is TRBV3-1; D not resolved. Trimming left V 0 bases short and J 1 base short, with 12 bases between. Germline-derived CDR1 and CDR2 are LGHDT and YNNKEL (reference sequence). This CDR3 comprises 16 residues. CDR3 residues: CASSQDLATRNTEAFF. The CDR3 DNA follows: TGTGCCAGCAGCCAAGATTTGGCAACGCGGAACACTGAAGCTTTCTTT.